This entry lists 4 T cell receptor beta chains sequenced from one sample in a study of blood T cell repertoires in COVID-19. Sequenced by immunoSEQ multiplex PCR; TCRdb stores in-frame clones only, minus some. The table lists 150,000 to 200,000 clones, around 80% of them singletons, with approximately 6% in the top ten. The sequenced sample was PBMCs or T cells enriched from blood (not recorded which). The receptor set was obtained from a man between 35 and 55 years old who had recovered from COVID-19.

CDR3 bases: TGTGCCAGCAGTGACCCCCGGTCCGGGGACACTGAAGCTTTCTTT. This gives the protein CASSDPRSGDTEAFF. The V and J genes are TRBV28 and TRBJ1-1; D gene uncertain. This CDR3 contains 15 residues. Per the germline V gene, CDR1 is MDHEN and CDR2 is SYDVKM. Trimming removed 5 bases from V and 3 bases from J, with 16 bases in between.

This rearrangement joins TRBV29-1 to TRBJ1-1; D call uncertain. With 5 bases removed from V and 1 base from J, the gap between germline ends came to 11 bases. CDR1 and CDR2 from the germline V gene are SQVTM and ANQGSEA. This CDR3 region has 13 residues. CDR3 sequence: CSVSGRSNTEAFF. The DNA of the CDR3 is TGCAGCGTTTCCGGCAGGTCGAACACTGAAGCTTTCTTT.

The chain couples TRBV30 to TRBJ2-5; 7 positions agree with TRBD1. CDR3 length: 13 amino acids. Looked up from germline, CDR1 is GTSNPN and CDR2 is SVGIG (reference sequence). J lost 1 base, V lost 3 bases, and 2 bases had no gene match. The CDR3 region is CAWSDRAQETQYF. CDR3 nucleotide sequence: TGTGCCTGGAGCGACAGGGCCCAAGAGACCCAGTACTTC.

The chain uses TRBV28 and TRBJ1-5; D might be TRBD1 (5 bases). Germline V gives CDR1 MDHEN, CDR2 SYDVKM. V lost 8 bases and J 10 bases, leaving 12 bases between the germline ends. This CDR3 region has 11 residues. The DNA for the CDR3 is TGTGCCAGCTCCGTCAGGGAACCCCAGCATTTT. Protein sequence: CASSVREPQHF.